This T cell receptor beta chain was sequenced for a study of response to subunit inactivated influenza vaccine. Study-wide points: Few new T cells, the authors suggested, are recruited by each seasonal influenza vaccination.

In its sample, this clonotype was seen a few times. The antigen remains undetermined. TCRdb analysed the RT-PCR reads with MiXCR anew, one entry per CDR3 protein. The sample gives under 950,000 distinct CDR3 sequences, 21% of which show up once; 10% is in the top ten. This sample comprised PBMCs from blood, obtained more than 4 days after vaccination. This sequence originates from a man aged 50-60 years who received an inactivated influenza vaccine.

CDR3 sequence: CASSFGGSEQYF. The CDR3 DNA reads TGTGCCAGCAGTTTCGGAGGGTCCGAGCAGTACTTC. This chain uses TRBV12-3 or TRBV12-4 with TRBJ2-7, with D possibly TRBD2 on 6 matching bases. V was pared by 3 bases and J by 6 bases, with 9 bases between. CDR3 length: 12 amino acids.